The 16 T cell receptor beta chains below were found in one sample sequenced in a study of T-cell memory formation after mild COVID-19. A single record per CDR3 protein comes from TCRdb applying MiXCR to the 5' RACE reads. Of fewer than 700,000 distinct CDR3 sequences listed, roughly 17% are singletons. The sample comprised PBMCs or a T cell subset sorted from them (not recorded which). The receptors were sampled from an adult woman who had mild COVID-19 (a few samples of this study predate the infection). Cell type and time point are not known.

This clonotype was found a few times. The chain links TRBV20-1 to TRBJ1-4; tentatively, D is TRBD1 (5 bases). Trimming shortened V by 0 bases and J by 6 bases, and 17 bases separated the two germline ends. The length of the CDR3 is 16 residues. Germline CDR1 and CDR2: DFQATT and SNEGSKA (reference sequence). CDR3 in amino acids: CSAREGLLRGHEKLFF. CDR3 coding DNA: TGCAGTGCTAGAGAGGGACTTCTAAGGGGTCATGAAAAACTGTTTTTT.

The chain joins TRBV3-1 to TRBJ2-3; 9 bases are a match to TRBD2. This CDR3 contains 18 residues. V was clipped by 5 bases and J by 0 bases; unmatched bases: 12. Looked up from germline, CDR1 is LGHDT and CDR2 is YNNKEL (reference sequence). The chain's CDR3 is CASSSYLQREDSTDTQYF. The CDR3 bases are TGTGCCAGCAGCTCCTACCTCCAGCGGGAGGATAGCACAGATACGCAGTATTTT.

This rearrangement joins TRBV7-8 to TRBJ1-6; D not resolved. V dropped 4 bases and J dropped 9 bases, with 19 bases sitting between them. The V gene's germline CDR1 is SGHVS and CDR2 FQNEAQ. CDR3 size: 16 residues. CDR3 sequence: CASSSRYSGGLSPLHF. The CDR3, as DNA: TGTGCCAGCAGCTCCCGGTACTCGGGTGGGCTTTCACCCCTCCACTTT.

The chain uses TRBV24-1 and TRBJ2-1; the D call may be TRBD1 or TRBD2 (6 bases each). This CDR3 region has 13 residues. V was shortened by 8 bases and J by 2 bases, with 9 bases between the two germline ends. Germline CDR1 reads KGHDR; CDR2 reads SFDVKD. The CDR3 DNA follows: TGTGCCACCAAGGGGGGCACCTACAATGAGCAGTTCTTC. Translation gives CATKGGTYNEQFF.

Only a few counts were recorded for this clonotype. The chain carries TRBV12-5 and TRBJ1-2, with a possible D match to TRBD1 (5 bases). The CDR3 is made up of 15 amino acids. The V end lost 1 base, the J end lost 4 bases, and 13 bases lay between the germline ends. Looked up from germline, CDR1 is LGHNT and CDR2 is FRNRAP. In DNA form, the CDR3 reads TGTGCTAGTGGTTTGGGGCCCAGGGCGCCCTATGGCTACACCTTC. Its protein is CASGLGPRAPYGYTF.

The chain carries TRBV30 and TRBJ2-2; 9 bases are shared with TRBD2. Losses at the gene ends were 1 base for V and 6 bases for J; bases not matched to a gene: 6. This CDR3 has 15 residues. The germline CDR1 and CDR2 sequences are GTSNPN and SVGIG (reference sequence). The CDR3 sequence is CAWSGAGGRAGELFF. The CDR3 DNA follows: TGTGCCTGGAGTGGAGCGGGAGGACGGGCCGGGGAGCTGTTTTTT.

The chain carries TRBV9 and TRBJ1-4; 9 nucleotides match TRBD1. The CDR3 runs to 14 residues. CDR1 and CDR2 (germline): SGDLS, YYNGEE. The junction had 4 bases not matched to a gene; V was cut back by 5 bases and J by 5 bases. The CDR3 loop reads CASRAGTGNEKLFF. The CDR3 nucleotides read TGTGCCAGCAGGGCCGGGACAGGGAATGAAAAACTGTTTTTT.

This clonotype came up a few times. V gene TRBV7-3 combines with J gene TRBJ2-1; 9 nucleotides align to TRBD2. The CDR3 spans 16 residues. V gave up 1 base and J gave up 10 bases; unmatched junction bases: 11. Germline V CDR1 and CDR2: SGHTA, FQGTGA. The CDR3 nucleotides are TGTGCCAGCAGCTTAATTAGCGGGGGCCCTCCGGGGGAGCAGTTCTTC. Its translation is CASSLISGGPPGEQFF. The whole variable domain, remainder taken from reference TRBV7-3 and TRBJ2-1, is GAGVSQTPSNKVTEKGKYVELRCDPISGHTALYWYRQSLGQGPEFLIYFQGTGAADDSGLPNDRFFAVRPEGSVSTLKIQRTERGDSAVYLCASSLISGGPPGEQFFGPGTRLTVL.

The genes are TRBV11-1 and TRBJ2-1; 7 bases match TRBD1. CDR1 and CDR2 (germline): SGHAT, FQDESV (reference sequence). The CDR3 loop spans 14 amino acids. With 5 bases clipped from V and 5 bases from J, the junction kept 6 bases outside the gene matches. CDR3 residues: CASSAGTADNEQFF. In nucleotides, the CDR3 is TGTGCCAGCAGCGCCGGGACAGCGGACAATGAGCAGTTCTTC.

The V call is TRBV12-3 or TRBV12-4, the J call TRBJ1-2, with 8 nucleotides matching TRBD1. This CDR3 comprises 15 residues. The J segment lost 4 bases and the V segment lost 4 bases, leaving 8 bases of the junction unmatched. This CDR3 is CASSSGDRKAYGYTF. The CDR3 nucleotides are TGTGCCAGCAGTTCTGGGGACAGGAAGGCCTATGGCTACACCTTC.

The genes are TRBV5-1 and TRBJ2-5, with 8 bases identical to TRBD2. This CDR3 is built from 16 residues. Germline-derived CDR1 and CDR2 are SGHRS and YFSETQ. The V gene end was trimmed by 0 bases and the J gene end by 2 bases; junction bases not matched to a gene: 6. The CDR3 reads CASSLVGSGVQETQYF. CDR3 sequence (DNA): TGCGCCAGCAGCTTGGTGGGTAGCGGGGTTCAAGAGACCCAGTACTTC.

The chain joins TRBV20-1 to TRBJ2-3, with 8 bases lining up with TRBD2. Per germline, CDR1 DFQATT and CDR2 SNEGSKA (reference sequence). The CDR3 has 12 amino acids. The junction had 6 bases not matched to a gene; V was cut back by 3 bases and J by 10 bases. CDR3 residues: CSASGTSEAQYF. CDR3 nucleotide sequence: TGCAGTGCTAGCGGGACTAGTGAAGCGCAGTATTTT.

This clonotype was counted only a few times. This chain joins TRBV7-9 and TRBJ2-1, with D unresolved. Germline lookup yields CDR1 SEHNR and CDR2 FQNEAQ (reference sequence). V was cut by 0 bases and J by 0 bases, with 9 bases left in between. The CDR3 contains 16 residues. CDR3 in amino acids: CASSLASPTSYNEQFF. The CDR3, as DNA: TGTGCCAGCAGCTTAGCGTCCCCGACCTCCTACAATGAGCAGTTCTTC.

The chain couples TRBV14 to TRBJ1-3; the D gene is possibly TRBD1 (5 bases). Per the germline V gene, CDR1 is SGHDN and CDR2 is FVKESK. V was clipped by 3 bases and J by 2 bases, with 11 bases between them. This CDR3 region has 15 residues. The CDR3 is CASSQSWGPGNTIYF. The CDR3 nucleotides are TGTGCCAGCAGCCAGTCTTGGGGACCTGGAAACACCATATATTTT.

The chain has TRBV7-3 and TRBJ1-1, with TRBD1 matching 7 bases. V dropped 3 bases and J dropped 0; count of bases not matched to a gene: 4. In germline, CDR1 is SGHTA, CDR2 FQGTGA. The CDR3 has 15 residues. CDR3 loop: CASSFDRAVNTEAFF. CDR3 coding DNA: TGTGCCAGCAGCTTCGACAGGGCCGTGAACACTGAAGCTTTCTTT.

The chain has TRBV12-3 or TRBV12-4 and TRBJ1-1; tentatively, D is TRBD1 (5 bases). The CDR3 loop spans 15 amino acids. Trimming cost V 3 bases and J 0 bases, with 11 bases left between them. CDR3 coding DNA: TGTGCCAGCAGTTTTGGGGCCCCCATGAACACTGAAGCTTTCTTT. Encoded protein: CASSFGAPMNTEAFF.